Presented here are 10 T cell receptor beta chains from one specimen sequenced in a study of T cell responses to AZD1222 COVID-19 vaccine. The repertoire was sequenced with immunoSEQ multiplex PCR; TCRdb's copy has only in-frame clones and lacks some. The table has approximately 130,000 clones, 80% to 95% seen once. The sample in question was peripheral blood, obtained 28 days after the second dose of the MenACWY control vaccine. Receptors were obtained from an adult who received the MenACWY meningococcal vaccine as a control.

The rearrangement links TRBV28 to TRBJ1-4; D is unclear. CDR1 and CDR2 (germline): MDHEN, SYDVKM. V gave up 7 bases and J gave up 1 base, with 7 bases separating them. The CDR3 has 13 amino acids. This CDR3 is CASTPITNEKLFF. The CDR3 DNA reads TGTGCCAGCACCCCCATAACTAATGAAAAACTGTTTTTT.

The CDR3 DNA reads as TGTGCCAGCAGCTCAGTAGCCAACTATGGCTACACCTTC. This codes for CASSSVANYGYTF. The gene calls are TRBV5-6 and TRBJ1-2; D gene unclear. V lost 3 bases to trimming and J lost 2 bases, with 8 bases between them. The CDR3 is made up of 13 amino acids. Per germline, CDR1 SGHDT and CDR2 YYEEEE.

A remark on this clone: Germline is not matched at one junction end, which may reflect a read error. J is TRBJ1-3 and V is TRBV28, with D uncertain. The CDR3 extends over 11 amino acids. Germline CDR1 MDHEN, CDR2 SYDVKM. The DNA of the CDR3 is TGTGCCAGCAGTCAAGGGTTCTCCCGGGATTTT. Protein: CASSQGFSRDF. The entire variable domain, with the rest obtained from reference TRBV28 and TRBJ1-3, is as follows: DVKVTQSSRYLVKRTGEKVFLECVQDMDHENMFWYRQDPGLGLRLIYFSYDVKMKEKGDIPEGYSVSREKKERFSLILESASTNQTSMYLCASSQGFSRDFGEGSWLTVV.

The chain joins TRBV28 to TRBJ2-1; perhaps TRBD2 as D (6 bases). This CDR3 region has 16 residues. V dropped 1 base and J dropped 4 bases, with 14 bases sitting between them. Germline CDR1 MDHEN, CDR2 SYDVKM. The CDR3 bases are TGTGCCAGCAGTTTATTAGATAGCGGAGCGTACAATGAGCAGTTCTTC. Protein: CASSLLDSGAYNEQFF.

V gene TRBV3-1 (or the pseudogene TRBV3-2) combines with J gene TRBJ2-7; weak D call: TRBD2 (5 bases). This CDR3 region has 13 residues. Germline CDR1 LGHDT, CDR2 YNNKEL (reference sequence). V lost 3 bases and J lost 9, with 15 bases in between. This CDR3 reads CASSQDHKAGQYF. The CDR3 DNA reads TGTGCCAGCAGCCAGGACCACAAGGCGGGGCAGTACTTC.

The chain employs TRBV12-3 or TRBV12-4 and TRBJ1-5; D unresolved. The CDR3 loop spans 12 amino acids. Trimming shortened V by 10 bases and J by 6 bases, and 13 bases separated the two germline ends. The CDR3 sequence: CATSSGSQPQHF. CDR3 coding DNA: TGTGCCACCTCCAGTGGGAGTCAGCCCCAGCATTTT.

The J gene is TRBJ1-4, the V gene TRBV28; 7 nucleotides line up with TRBD1. Germline V gene lookup returns CDR1 MDHEN and CDR2 SYDVKM. The CDR3 runs to 14 residues. V shed 6 bases, J shed 8 bases, and the junction held 9 bases outside the gene matches. CDR3 nucleotide sequence: TGTGCCAGCAGACCGACAGGGATCGTAGAAAAACTGTTTTTT. Protein product: CASRPTGIVEKLFF.

The chain carries TRBV5-1 and TRBJ2-3; the match to TRBD1 covers 9 bases. This CDR3 is 16 amino acids long. V shed 0 bases, J shed 8 bases, and the junction held 10 bases outside the gene matches. Germline V lookup: CDR1 SGHRS, CDR2 YFSETQ. In DNA form, the CDR3 reads TGCGCCAGCAGCTTGGATCCGGGACAGGGATTGGGTACGCAGTATTTT. It translates to CASSLDPGQGLGTQYF.

This sequence joins TRBV6-2 or TRBV6-3 and TRBJ2-5; 7 bases line up with TRBD1. The V gene's germline CDR1 is MNHEY and CDR2 SVGEGT. J was trimmed by 5 bases and V by 4 bases; bases with no gene match: 13. The CDR3 extends over 16 amino acids. CDR3 bases: TGTGCCAGCAGTTCCCGGACCGGGACAGAGCGGGAGACCCAGTACTTC. Translating gives CASSSRTGTERETQYF.

The chain recombines TRBV28 with TRBJ2-3; 11 bases agree with TRBD2. Germline V CDR1 and CDR2: MDHEN, SYDVKM. This CDR3 comprises 15 residues. V was pared by 5 bases and J by 4 bases, with 5 bases of the junction left unmatched. Written as DNA, the CDR3 is TGTGCCAGCAGTATTCTAGCGGGAGGTCCAGATACGCAGTATTTT. Protein product: CASSILAGGPDTQYF.